This T cell receptor beta chain was obtained from a study of Graves' ophthalmopathy and Graves' hyperthyroidism. Study findings and constraints: In predicting ophthalmopathy progression, the model reached over 70% sensitivity and 72% to 80% specificity. In separating ophthalmopathy from stable hyperthyroidism, a 13-signature model achieved 85% to 90% sensitivity and about 80% specificity.

This clonotype was seen ten or more times. Its antigen is currently unknown. V lost 8 bases and J lost 5; bases outside the gene matches: 11. CDR3 length equals 14 residues. Investigators amplified TCR beta CDR3 regions from RNA transcripts. First-round RT-PCR relied on HTBI primers, and a second-round multiplex PCR came next. A single record per CDR3 protein comes from TCRdb applying MiXCR to the multiplex PCR reads. The sample contains approximately 500,000 distinct CDR3 sequences, around 15% of which appear only once. Symptoms, serum thyroxine and TRAb, thyroid ultrasound, and orbital computed tomography formed the diagnostic basis.

This clonotype was obtained from a woman in her twenties or thirties with Graves' ophthalmopathy. Input material: blood. V is TRBV12-3 or TRBV12-4 and J is TRBJ1-1, with TRBD1 identical over 7 bases. DNA for the CDR3: TGTGCCAGCGGCTCTACAGGGGAGTGGACTGAAGCTTTCTTT. As protein: CASGSTGEWTEAFF.